This note documents a single TCR beta chain sequence. A much larger clone differs from this one at a single base, so this may be a read error. A J-beta primer mix and a sample-barcoded 5' primer were used in a second PCR of roughly 6 to 11 cycles. MiXCR was run by TCRdb on the 5' RACE reads, yielding one entry per CDR3 protein. The sample has about 640,000 distinct CDR3 sequences, roughly 58% seen once. The record originates from a study of blood T cells in healthy people across ages. Germline V CDR1 and CDR2: ENHRY, SYGVKD. The CDR3 runs 14 residues. The chain combines TRBV10-3 with TRBJ2-1; D call uncertain. Matching the DNA end better, TRBJ2-7 makes the J call doubtful. This sequence originates from a man aged 55-75 years in good health. Material for sequencing was blood. CDR3 nucleotide sequence: TGTGCCATCAGTGCGTCGCAGCCCTACAATGAGCAGTACTTC. Its protein product is CAISASQPYNEQYF.